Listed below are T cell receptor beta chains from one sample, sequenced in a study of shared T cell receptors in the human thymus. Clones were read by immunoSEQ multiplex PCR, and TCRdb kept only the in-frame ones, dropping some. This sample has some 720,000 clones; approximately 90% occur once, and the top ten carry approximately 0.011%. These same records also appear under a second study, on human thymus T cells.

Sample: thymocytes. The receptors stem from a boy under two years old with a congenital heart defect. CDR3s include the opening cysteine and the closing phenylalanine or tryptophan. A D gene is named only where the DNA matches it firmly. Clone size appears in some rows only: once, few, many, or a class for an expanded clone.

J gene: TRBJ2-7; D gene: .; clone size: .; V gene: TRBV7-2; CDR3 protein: CASSLTASYEQYF; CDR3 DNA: TGTGCCAGCAGCCTCACTGCCTCCTACGAGCAGTACTTC
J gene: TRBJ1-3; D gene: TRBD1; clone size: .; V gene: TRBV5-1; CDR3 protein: CAYRGVSGNTIYF; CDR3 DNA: TGCGCCTACAGGGGGGTCTCTGGAAACACCATATATTTT
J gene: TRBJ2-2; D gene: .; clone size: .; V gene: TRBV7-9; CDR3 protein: CASSVARNTGELFF; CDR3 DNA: TGTGCCAGCAGCGTCGCGAGGAACACCGGGGAGCTGTTTTTT
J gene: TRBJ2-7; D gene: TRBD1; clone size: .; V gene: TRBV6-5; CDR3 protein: CASSRRTGAIEQYF; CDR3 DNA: TGTGCCAGCAGTAGAAGGACAGGGGCCATCGAGCAGTACTTC
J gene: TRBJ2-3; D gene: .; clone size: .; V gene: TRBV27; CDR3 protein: CASSPTMGTDTQYF; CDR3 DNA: TGTGCCAGCAGTCCTACCATGGGCACAGATACGCAGTATTTT
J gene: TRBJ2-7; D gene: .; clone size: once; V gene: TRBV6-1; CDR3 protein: CASSGPGATYEQYF; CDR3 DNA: TGTGCCAGCAGTGGCCCAGGGGCAACCTACGAGCAGTACTTC
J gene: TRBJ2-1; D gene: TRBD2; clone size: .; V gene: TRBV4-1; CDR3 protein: CASSQVLAGGQGSEQFF; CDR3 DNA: TGCGCCAGCAGCCAGGTACTAGCGGGAGGGCAGGGGAGTGAGCAGTTCTTC
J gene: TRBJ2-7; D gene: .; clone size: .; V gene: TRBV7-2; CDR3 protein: CASSLARGATQKDYVHEQYF; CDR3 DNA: TGTGCCAGCAGCTTAGCCCGGGGCGCGACCCAAAAGGACTATGTCCACGAGCAGTACTTC
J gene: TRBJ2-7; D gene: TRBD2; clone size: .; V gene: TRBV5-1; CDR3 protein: CASSLNSGSEYEQYF; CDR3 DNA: TGCGCCAGCAGCCTAAATAGCGGGAGTGAGTACGAGCAGTACTTC
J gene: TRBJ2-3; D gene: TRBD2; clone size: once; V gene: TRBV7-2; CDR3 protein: CASSFRRGLAGVEDTQYF; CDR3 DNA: TGTGCCAGCAGCTTCAGACGGGGGCTAGCGGGGGTAGAAGATACGCAGTATTTT
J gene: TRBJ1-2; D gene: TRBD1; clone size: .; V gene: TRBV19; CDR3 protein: CASSAGTGQTNYGYTF; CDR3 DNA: TGTGCCAGTAGTGCCGGGACAGGGCAGACTAACTATGGCTACACCTTC